The 24 T cell receptor beta chains in this list originate from one sample, sequenced in a study of CD8+CD57+ T cells in acquired aplastic anemia. By flow cytometry, patients selected for sequencing had shown an expansion of CD8+CD57+ cells. Genomic DNA, serving as template, underwent TCR beta VDJ and CDR3 profiling. Each CDR3 protein gets one entry after TCRdb re-called the reads with MiXCR. The sample lists 450,000 to 550,000 distinct CDR3 sequences, about a third occurring once. Sequencing was carried out using sorted CD4+, CD8+, or CD8+CD57+ T cells (not recorded which) from PBMCs. The receptors were gathered from a human donor with aplastic anemia.

This clonotype was seen ten or more times. The chain recombines TRBV29-1 with TRBJ2-7, with D perhaps TRBD1 (6 bases). The CDR3 loop spans 15 amino acids. The germline V gene encodes CDR1 SQVTM and CDR2 ANQGSEA. The V end was cut by 4 bases, the J end by 3 bases, with 19 bases between. The CDR3 reads CSVVGKGGTGYEQYF. CDR3 bases: TGCAGCGTTGTTGGGAAAGGGGGAACCGGCTACGAGCAGTACTTC.

The chain employs TRBV11-1 and TRBJ1-1; a weak D match, TRBD1 (5 bases). With 6 bases removed from V and 1 base from J, the gap between germline ends came to 18 bases. This CDR3 is 16 amino acids long. CDR1 SGHAT and CDR2 FQDESV come from the germline V gene (reference sequence). CDR3 coding DNA: TGTGCCAGCAGTCCGATACCGGGACTTCCGAACACTGAAGCTTTCTTT. Translation: CASSPIPGLPNTEAFF.

With respect to this clonotype: A junction end diverges from the germline sequence, so it may reflect a read error. V is TRBV19 and J is TRBJ1-6, with TRBD1 matching over 11 bases. Germline V gene sequence: CDR1 LNHDA, CDR2 SQIVND (reference sequence). CDR3 length: 13 amino acids. The CDR3 protein is CVSRDRGNSPLHF. In DNA form, the CDR3 reads TGTGTCAGTCGGGACAGGGGGAACTCACCCCTCCACTTT.

The CDR3 sequence: CASSLTQSAGAGELFF. DNA of the CDR3: TGTGCCAGCAGCTTAACCCAAAGCGCGGGAGCCGGGGAGCTGTTTTTT. The chain is built from TRBV7-8 and TRBJ2-2, with 7 bases fitting TRBD2. The trim removed 2 bases at V and 6 bases at J, leaving 9 bases unmatched. The germline CDR1 and CDR2 sequences are SGHVS and FQNEAQ. The CDR3 has 16 amino acids. Full variable domain (remainder filled in from reference TRBV7-8 and TRBJ2-2): GAGVSQSPRYKVAKRGQDVALRCDPISGHVSLFWYQQALGQGPEFLTYFQNEAQLDKSGLPSDRFFAERPEGSVSTLKIQRTQQEDSAVYLCASSLTQSAGAGELFFGEGSRLTVL.

This sequence joins TRBV7-9 and TRBJ1-2, with D tentatively TRBD1 (6 bases). The germline V gene encodes CDR1 SEHNR and CDR2 FQNEAQ (reference sequence). The CDR3 consists of 16 residues. Trimming shortened V by 5 bases and J by 2 bases, and 18 bases separated the two germline ends. CDR3: CASSLRGAMGNYGYTF. The CDR3 DNA reads TGTGCCAGCAGCCTCCGGGGGGCGATGGGAAACTATGGCTACACCTTC.

This clonotype has a count of ten or more. This chain joins TRBV12-3 or TRBV12-4 and TRBJ1-5; no definite D call. The CDR3 spans 12 residues. V shed 3 bases and J shed 7 bases, with 7 bases lying between them. This CDR3 is CASSFGQQPQHF. CDR3 DNA: TGTGCCAGCAGTTTCGGGCAGCAGCCCCAGCATTTT.

The chain has TRBV9 and TRBJ1-6, with a tentative D call TRBD1 (5 bases). The V end was cut by 7 bases, the J end by 4 bases, with 12 bases between. In germline, CDR1 is SGDLS, CDR2 YYNGEE. The CDR3 is 14 amino acids. The CDR3 DNA reads TGTGCCAGCGGGGAACGACAGTATAATTCACCCCTCCACTTT. Residues: CASGERQYNSPLHF. The variable domain in full, completed from reference TRBV9 and TRBJ1-6, reads DSGVTQTPKHLITATGQRVTLRCSPRSGDLSVYWYQQSLDQGLQFLIQYYNGEERAKGNILERFSAQQFPDLHSELNLSSLELGDSALYFCASGERQYNSPLHFGNGTRLTVT.

This clonotype was observed a few times. The V call is TRBV30, the J call TRBJ2-7; 8 bases match TRBD2. The CDR3 has 13 residues. Trimming at V came to 3 bases and at J to 4 bases, leaving 5 bases not matched to a gene. Germline lookup yields CDR1 GTSNPN and CDR2 SVGIG (reference sequence). CDR3 in amino acids: CAWRGLARYEQYF. CDR3 DNA: TGTGCCTGGAGAGGACTAGCCAGGTACGAGCAGTACTTC.

Note on this clonotype: An end of the junction does not agree with germline; a read error may underlie this. The chain couples TRBV29-1 to TRBJ1-1, with D perhaps matching TRBD1 (6 bases). Germline V gene data show CDR1 as SQVTM and CDR2 as ANQGSEA. The CDR3 sequence is 14 residues long. CDR3 residues: CSVRRGTSNTEAFF. The CDR3, as DNA: TGCAGCGTGCGCCGCGGGACAAGTAACACTGAGGCTTTCTTT. The full variable domain, with the rest looked up from reference TRBV29-1 and TRBJ1-1, is SAVISQKPSRDICQRGTSLTIQCQVDSQVTMMFWYRQQPGQSLTLIATANQGSEATYESGFVIDKFPISRPNLTFSTLTVSNMSPEDSSIYLCSVRRGTSNTEAFFGQGTRLTVV.

In the case of this clonotype: One end of the junction does not line up with germline, which may come from a read error. The V gene is TRBV7-7, the J gene TRBJ2-3; D possibly matches TRBD1 or TRBD2 (5 bases each). CDR1 is SSHAT and CDR2 is FNYEAQ in the germline V gene (reference sequence). This CDR3 contains 13 residues. CDR3 loop: CASSMGGTDTQYF. In DNA, the CDR3 is TGTGCTAGCAGCATGGGGGGCACAGATACGCAGTATTTT. The complete variable domain, with remaining parts taken from reference TRBV7-7 and TRBJ2-3, reads GAGVSQSPRYKVTKRGQDVTLRCDPISSHATLYWYQQALGQGPEFLTYFNYEAQPDKSGLPSDRFSAERPEGSISTLTIQRTEQRDSAMYRCASSMGGTDTQYFGPGTRLTVL.

On this clonotype itself: A much larger clone differs by one base, so this may be a read error. This sequence joins TRBV7-3 and TRBJ1-3; D ambiguous. Germline V gene lookup returns CDR1 SGHTA and CDR2 FQGTGA. V lost 2 bases, J lost 0 bases, and 20 bases lay in between. The CDR3 runs to 19 residues. CDR3: CASSLGVVGGVSSGNTIYF. The CDR3 nucleotides are TGTGCCAGCAGCTTAGGAGTTGTGGGTGGCGTAAGCTCTGGAAACACCATATATTTT.

The V and J genes are TRBV15 and TRBJ2-7; 7 positions agree with TRBD2. The CDR3 totals 16 residues. The V gene's germline CDR1 is LNHNV and CDR2 YYDKDF (reference sequence). The J segment lost 3 bases and the V segment lost 0 bases, leaving 8 bases of the junction unmatched. This CDR3 is CATSRDRVGRVYEQYF. The CDR3 region has the DNA TGTGCCACCAGCAGAGACAGGGTAGGGAGGGTCTACGAGCAGTACTTC.

CDR3 sequence: CASIGFGEQYF. The CDR3 nucleotides are TGTGCCAGTATAGGGTTCGGCGAGCAGTACTTC. This sequence joins TRBV6-2 or TRBV6-3 and TRBJ2-7; no clear D gene. V lost 9 bases, J lost 6 bases, and 12 bases lay in between. CDR1 is MNHEY, CDR2 SVGEGT, per germline. CDR3 size: 11 residues.

This clonotype was seen repeatedly, ten times or more. J is TRBJ1-2 and V is TRBV20-1; 7 bases are shared with TRBD1. V was pared by 5 bases and J by 4 bases, with 7 bases of the junction left unmatched. CDR1 is DFQATT, CDR2 SNEGSKA, per germline (reference sequence). The CDR3 has 13 amino acids. For the CDR3, the DNA is TGCAGTGCTGGATCCCACAGGGGCTATGGCTACACCTTC. It specifies CSAGSHRGYGYTF.

The chain is built from TRBV6-1 and TRBJ2-5; D call uncertain. CDR3 length: 14 amino acids. Germline V CDR1 and CDR2: MNHNS, SASEGT. V shed 10 bases and J shed 2 bases, with 17 bases lying between them. In nucleotides, the CDR3 is TGTGCCACCAAGGTAGTACGCGGTCAAGAGACCCAGTACTTC. Protein: CATKVVRGQETQYF.

The chain uses TRBV5-4 and TRBJ2-2; 8 nucleotides match TRBD1. The trim removed 5 bases at V and 4 bases at J, leaving 7 bases unmatched. This CDR3 spans 15 amino acids. Germline CDR1 SGHNT, CDR2 YYREEE (reference sequence). The CDR3 nucleotides read TGTGCCAGCAGTCCAGGGGGCGAAATCACCGGGGAGCTGTTTTTT. Protein sequence: CASSPGGEITGELFF.

About this clonotype: A much more abundant neighbour one base away suggests this may be a read error. The chain employs TRBV19 and TRBJ1-6; 8 positions match TRBD1. The germline gives CDR1 LNHDA, CDR2 SQIVND (reference sequence). The CDR3 contains 15 residues. CDR3 protein: CASSVGQGEDSPPHF. In DNA form, the CDR3 reads TGTGCCAGCAGCGTAGGACAGGGAGAAGATTCACCCCCCCACTTT.

This clonotype was detected only a few times. The chain recombines TRBV5-6 with TRBJ2-5; 7 bases agree with TRBD1. Germline V gene sequence: CDR1 SGHDT, CDR2 YYEEEE. V gave up 3 bases and J gave up 3 bases; unmatched junction bases: 5. This CDR3 spans 14 amino acids. CDR3 residues: CASSSQGWEETQYF. Written as DNA, the CDR3 is TGTGCCAGCAGCTCACAGGGGTGGGAAGAGACCCAGTACTTC.

This clonotype showed up just a few times. The CDR3 DNA reads TGTGCCAGCAGCCTCGGACTGAGGAACTCCTATAATTCACCCCTCCACTTT. Its translation is CASSLGLRNSYNSPLHF. J is TRBJ1-6 and V is TRBV6-1; D uncertain. This CDR3 has 17 residues. Between the trimmed V and J ends, which lost 6 bases and 0 bases, there was a span of 15 bases. Germline CDR1 MNHNS, CDR2 SASEGT.

The chain is built from TRBV10-3 and TRBJ2-7, with D perhaps matching TRBD1 or TRBD2 (5 bases each). Trimming pared 10 bases from V and 6 bases from J, leaving 22 bases between. CDR3 length equals 14 residues. Germline V gene sequence: CDR1 ENHRY, CDR2 SYGVKD. CDR3 nucleotide sequence: TGTGCCAGCAGGACAACTAGTTTCCAAGGCGAGCAGTACTTC. Its protein product is CASRTTSFQGEQYF.

Note on this clonotype: A single base separates this from a much larger clone, so it may be a read error. This rearrangement joins TRBV14 to TRBJ2-3; 7 bases align to TRBD1. The DNA end is more similar to TRBJ1-5, so the J call may be wrong. Germline V gives CDR1 SGHDN, CDR2 FVKESK. The CDR3 has 16 amino acids. The CDR3 DNA sequence: TGTGCCAGCAGCCAAGGGCGGAGGGGGCGCACAGATACGCAGCATTTT. It encodes CASSQGRRGRTDTQHF.

The chain has TRBV9 and TRBJ2-5; unclear D gene. V lost 2 bases to trimming and J lost 2 bases, with 13 bases between them. The CDR3 spans 15 residues. Germline CDR1 and CDR2: SGDLS and YYNGEE. In DNA form, the CDR3 reads TGTGCCAGCAGCGTTAGGTCATTAGGGCAAGAGACCCAGTACTTC. This translates into CASSVRSLGQETQYF. The variable domain in full, completed from reference TRBV9 and TRBJ2-5, reads DSGVTQTPKHLITATGQRVTLRCSPRSGDLSVYWYQQSLDQGLQFLIQYYNGEERAKGNILERFSAQQFPDLHSELNLSSLELGDSALYFCASSVRSLGQETQYFGPGTRLLVL.

The V gene is TRBV24-1, the J gene TRBJ1-5, with a tentative D call TRBD1 (5 bases). Germline CDR1 reads KGHDR; CDR2 reads SFDVKD. V was trimmed by 4 bases and J by 0 bases, leaving 9 bases between them. The CDR3 contains 15 residues. CDR3 nucleotides: TGTGCCACCAGTGACGGGGGAGGTAGCAATCAGCCCCAGCATTTT. It codes for CATSDGGGSNQPQHF.

V is TRBV15 and J is TRBJ2-1; TRBD1 matches at 7 bases. The CDR3 totals 14 residues. Germline CDR1 reads LNHNV; CDR2 reads YYDKDF (reference sequence). J lost 9 bases, V lost 10 bases, and 15 bases had no gene match. DNA for the CDR3: TGTGCCAGCAGACCTACCGTTTGGGACAGTGAGCAGTTCTTC. This encodes CASRPTVWDSEQFF.